Listed here are 29 T cell receptor beta chains from one sample, sequenced in a study of T cell clonality in common variable immunodeficiency. Measured with immunoSEQ multiplex PCR; TCRdb has only the in-frame clones, and not every one. This repertoire lists over 35,000 clones without singletons; about 0.68% sits in the top ten. Sequencing input: peripheral blood mononuclear cells. Receptor source: a person aged 18 to 69 in good health.

This clone was seen only a few times. The CDR3 end falls 3 residues outside the read, so it is completed with the germline J gene. This chain links TRBV2 with TRBJ2-5, with TRBD2 identical over 15 bases. This CDR3 contains 13 residues. With 10 bases clipped from V and 5 bases from J, the junction kept 2 bases outside the gene matches. In germline, CDR1 is SNHLY, CDR2 FYNNEI. The CDR3 spells CAKGLAGGETQYF. The CDR3 DNA, read in part, is TGTGCCAAGGGACTAGCGGGAGGTGAGACC.

Ten or more counts support this clone. Sequencing ends 3 residues short of the CDR3 end; the germline J gene provides the rest. Other DNA sequences in the same sample also yield this CDR3. The V and J genes are TRBV6-2 or TRBV6-3 and TRBJ1-2, with TRBD1 matching 11 bases. There are 16 residues in the CDR3. The junction had 10 bases not matched to a gene; V was cut back by 6 bases and J by 4 bases. Germline V gene lookup returns CDR1 MNHEY and CDR2 SVGEGT. Here the CDR3 reads CASSSTGTGGSYGYTF. The CDR3 DNA, read in part, is TGTGCCAGCAGCTCCACCGGGACAGGGGGTAGCTATGGC.

At least ten counts were recorded for this clone. The missing CDR3 end, 3 residues past where the read stops, is filled in from the germline J gene. V is TRBV12-3 or TRBV12-4 and J is TRBJ2-3; D remains unclear. Between the trimmed V and J ends, which lost 2 bases and 1 base, there was a span of 10 bases. The CDR3 contains 15 residues. CDR3 bases read: TGTGCCAGCAGTTTATCGGGTTTGGGCACAGATACG. It yields the protein CASSLSGLGTDT. The entire CDR3 protein is CASSLSGLGTDTQYF.

This clone was seen many times. Coverage ceases 3 residues before the CDR3 finishes, and the germline J gene fills in the end. This chain connects TRBV27 to TRBJ2-5; 7 nucleotides line up with TRBD1. Germline V gene data show CDR1 as MNHEY and CDR2 as SMNVEV (reference sequence). Trimming took 6 bases from V and 1 from J; bases not matched to a gene: 5. The CDR3 is 14 residues long. Partial CDR3 DNA: TGTGCCAGCAGGCCGGACAGGCCCCAAGAGACC. It specifies CASRPDRPQET. The complete CDR3 sequence is CASRPDRPQETQYF.

In this sample, this clone turned up many times. The sequenced fragment ends 3 residues before the CDR3 boundary, so the rest is inferred from the germline J gene. The rearrangement uses TRBV12-5 and TRBJ2-1; 10 nucleotides align to TRBD2. Looked up from germline, CDR1 is LGHNT and CDR2 is FRNRAP. V lost 5 bases and J lost 8; bases outside the gene matches: 9. The CDR3 sequence is 15 residues long. CDR3 region: CASGESGRALDEQFF. CDR3 bases read: TGTGCTAGTGGTGAAAGCGGGAGGGCCCTCGATGAG.

Ten or more counts support this clone. CDR3 DNA, as far as it was read: TGTGCCAGTAGTATTGGTACAGGAGGCTTGCAGCCC. It translates to CASSIGTGGLQP. Given in full, the CDR3 is CASSIGTGGLQPQHF. The V and J genes are TRBV19 and TRBJ1-5; D might be TRBD1 (5 bases). The read gets to within 3 residues of the CDR3 end, and the germline J gene fills in the rest. Germline CDR1 and CDR2: LNHDA and SQIVND (reference sequence). CDR3 length equals 15 residues. Trimming removed 3 bases at V and 7 bases at J, with 16 bases between.

In this sample, this clone turned up many times. The read ends 3 residues early relative to the CDR3; the germline J gene fills the gap. The V gene is TRBV6-2 or TRBV6-3, the J gene TRBJ2-5, with 8 bases matching TRBD1. V shed 4 bases, J shed 1 base, and the junction held 11 bases outside the gene matches. The CDR3 is 17 residues long. Germline lookup yields CDR1 MNHEY and CDR2 SVGEGT. The CDR3 bases that were read are TGTGCCAGCAGTTCCTCCGGGACAGGAGTGTTCCAAGAGACC. It specifies CASSSSGTGVFQET. The CDR3 as a whole reads CASSSSGTGVFQETQYF.

In its sample, this clone was seen many times. The CDR3 end lies 3 residues beyond the end of the read and is filled in from the germline J gene. This chain uses TRBV30 with TRBJ2-2; TRBD2 agrees at 13 bases. Germline CDR1 and CDR2: GTSNPN and SVGIG (reference sequence). The CDR3 runs to 16 residues. The trim removed 3 bases at V and 5 bases at J, leaving 6 bases unmatched. The CDR3 is CAWRAPTSGRTGELFF. The covered CDR3 bases are TGTGCCTGGAGGGCCCCGACTAGCGGGAGGACCGGGGAG.

At least ten counts were recorded for this clone. Read data end 3 residues before the CDR3 end; the end is taken from the germline J gene. The J gene is TRBJ2-3, the V gene TRBV19; D is undetermined. The V gene's germline CDR1 is LNHDA and CDR2 SQIVND (reference sequence). The CDR3 totals 12 residues. V lost 5 bases to trimming and J lost 2 bases, with 5 bases between them. The sequenced part of the CDR3 DNA is TGTGCCAGTAGTTTCAACACAGATACG. It translates to CASSFNTDT. In full, the CDR3 is CASSFNTDTQYF. The whole variable domain, filled in from reference TRBV19 and TRBJ2-3, reads DGGITQSPKYLFRKEGQNVTLSCEQNLNHDAMYWYRQDPGQGLRLIYYSQIVNDFQKGDIAEGYSVSREKKESFPLTVTSAQKNPTAFYLCASSFNTDTQYFGPGTRLTVL.

This clone was seen many times. CDR3 DNA, as far as it was read: TGTGCCAGCTCACCGCTGACCGGGGGTCGGGTCGGGATGAACACTGAA. Its protein is CASSPLTGGRVGMNTE. The whole CDR3 protein is CASSPLTGGRVGMNTEAFF. The chain combines TRBV18 with TRBJ1-1, with a tentative D call TRBD1 (5 bases). The missing CDR3 end, 3 residues past where the read stops, is filled in from the germline J gene. The germline CDR1 and CDR2 sequences are KGHSH and LQKENI. CDR3 length equals 19 residues. Trimming cost V 3 bases and J 0 bases, with 23 bases left between them.

This clone was detected a few times. The CDR3 is cut off 3 residues early in the read; its end comes from the germline J gene. The chain combines TRBV25-1 with TRBJ1-2; maybe TRBD1 (5 bases). This CDR3 comprises 12 residues. The germline V gene encodes CDR1 MGHDK and CDR2 SYGVNS. CDR3 bases read: TGTGCCAGCAGTGCATTCGGGGGGGGC. It translates to CASSAFGGG. The CDR3, in full, reads CASSAFGGGYTF.

This clone was found many times. The sequenced fragment ends 3 residues before the CDR3 boundary, so the rest is inferred from the germline J gene. V and J are TRBV19 and TRBJ2-7, with 7 bases matching TRBD1. The V segment lost 5 bases and the J segment 3 bases; nucleotides outside the gene matches: 7. CDR1 LNHDA and CDR2 SQIVND come from the germline V gene (reference sequence). The CDR3 contains 14 residues. CDR3 amino acids: CASSSPGDSYEQYF. The CDR3 bases that were read are TGTGCCAGTAGTTCTCCAGGGGACAGCTACGAG.

The sample holds many counts of this clone. The read terminates 3 residues ahead of where the CDR3 ends, so the germline J gene completes it. The V gene is TRBV5-1, the J gene TRBJ1-4, with a tentative D call TRBD1 (5 bases). Per the germline V gene, CDR1 is SGHRS and CDR2 is YFSETQ. V was shortened by 2 bases and J by 7 bases, with 18 bases between the two germline ends. The CDR3 runs 16 residues. The CDR3 bases that were read are TGCGCCAGCAGCTTCAAAGGGGATTTGGGTGGTGAAAAA. Amino acid sequence: CASSFKGDLGGEK. The CDR3 in its entirety is CASSFKGDLGGEKLFF. Using reference TRBV5-1 and TRBJ1-4 for the parts outside the CDR3, the full variable domain is KAGVTQTPRYLIKTRGQQVTLSCSPISGHRSVSWYQQTPGQGLQFLFEYFSETQRNKGNFPGRFSGRQFSNSRSEMNVSTLELGDSALYLCASSFKGDLGGEKLFFGSGTQLSVL.

This clone showed up many times. Read sequence stops 3 residues before the CDR3 end, and the germline J gene provides the missing end. The rearrangement uses TRBV7-9 and TRBJ1-2; D is undetermined. This CDR3 spans 12 amino acids. Germline CDR1 and CDR2: SEHNR and FQNEAQ (reference sequence). CDR3 sequence: CAFPAYSGGYTF. Incomplete CDR3 DNA: TGTGCCTTTCCCGCCTACTCGGGGGGC.

This clone has a count of ten or more. Sequencing ends 3 residues short of the CDR3 end; the germline J gene provides the rest. The same CDR3 arises from other DNA sequences in this sample as well. V and J are TRBV6-1 and TRBJ2-1, with D possibly matching TRBD1 (6 bases). The V gene lost 4 bases and the J gene lost 3 bases, with 13 bases spanning the gap. The CDR3 has 15 residues. CDR1 and CDR2 from the germline V gene are MNHNS and SASEGT. The covered CDR3 bases are TGTGCCAGCAGTGGAGTGGACAGAAACTACAATGAG. This translates into CASSGVDRNYNE. The CDR3 in its entirety is CASSGVDRNYNEQFF.

This clone was seen many times. The read is 3 residues too short to cover the CDR3 end, so that end is filled in from the germline J gene. The chain combines TRBV20-1 with TRBJ1-1; D not resolved. CDR1 is DFQATT, CDR2 SNEGSKA, per germline (reference sequence). The length of the CDR3 is 13 residues. Trimming took 5 bases from V and 3 from J, leaving 13 bases between them. CDR3 amino acids: CSAPGEQDTEAFF. CDR3 bases read: TGCAGTGCTCCAGGAGAGCAGGACACTGAA.

This clone was seen a handful of times. The read stops 3 residues short of the end of the CDR3; the missing end is completed from the germline J gene. The rearrangement links TRBV6-1 to TRBJ2-4; D might be TRBD1 (8 bases). Germline values: CDR1 MNHNS, CDR2 SASEGT. The CDR3 extends over 14 amino acids. The CDR3 loop reads CASSEADRDYGQYF. Incomplete CDR3 DNA: TGTGCCAGCAGTGAAGCGGACAGGGACTATGGT.

This clone was counted ten times or more. The CDR3 extends 3 residues past the end of the read, so its final part is completed from the germline J gene. The rearrangement joins TRBV20-1 to TRBJ1-2, with TRBD1 matching 12 bases. The CDR3 is 16 amino acids. The V gene's germline CDR1 is DFQATT and CDR2 SNEGSKA (reference sequence). V trimming: 8 bases; J trimming: 7 bases; junction bases outside the gene matches: 17. The CDR3: CSTPLGQGALGGGYTF. CDR3 bases read: TGCAGTACTCCGCTGGGACAGGGGGCTCTCGGCGGTGGC.

This clone was observed at least ten times. Sequencing ends 3 residues short of the CDR3 end; the germline J gene provides the rest. The J gene is TRBJ2-5, the V gene TRBV11-2; no reliable D call. This CDR3 has 15 residues. Per germline, CDR1 SGHAT and CDR2 FQNNGV. V lost 0 bases, J lost 1 base, and 9 bases lay in between. CDR3 DNA (partial): TGTGCCAGCAGCTTAGAGTGGCAGTCCCAAGAGACC. It is translated as CASSLEWQSQET. The CDR3 reads in full as CASSLEWQSQETQYF.

This clone was detected ten times or more. The sequence runs out 3 residues before the end of the CDR3; the remainder is reconstructed from the germline J gene. This chain connects TRBV5-1 to TRBJ1-4; D possibly corresponds to TRBD1 (6 bases). V lost 5 bases to trimming and J lost 4 bases, with 15 bases between them. The CDR3 runs to 15 residues. Germline CDR1 is SGHRS and CDR2 is YFSETQ. The covered CDR3 bases are TGCGCCAGCAGTTGGGCCGGACAGAATAATGAAAAA. It yields the protein CASSWAGQNNEK. The full CDR3 is CASSWAGQNNEKLFF.

This clone was seen repeatedly, ten times or more. The CDR3 goes on 3 residues after the read ends, and that part is filled in from the germline J gene. V gene TRBV19 combines with J gene TRBJ2-1; 11 nucleotides line up with TRBD2. With 4 bases clipped from V and 8 bases from J, the junction kept 7 bases outside the gene matches. CDR3 size: 15 residues. The germline CDR1 and CDR2 sequences are LNHDA and SQIVND (reference sequence). The CDR3 reads CASSKLAGGRDEQFF. The CDR3 DNA, read in part, is TGTGCCAGTAGTAAATTAGCGGGGGGGAGGGATGAG.

This clone was counted ten times or more. The CDR3 region is CASSGTAENTEAFF. Partial CDR3 DNA: TGTGCCAGCAGTGGGACAGCCGAGAACACTGAA. The chain links TRBV6-1 to TRBJ1-1; TRBD1 is a possible D gene (6 bases). The observed sequence ends 3 residues before the CDR3 terminus, with the missing tail filled in from the germline J gene. CDR1 is MNHNS and CDR2 is SASEGT in the germline V gene. CDR3 length equals 14 residues. V shed 4 bases and J shed 1 base, with 10 bases lying between them.

This clone was seen repeatedly, ten times or more. CDR3: CASSPGSSYEQYF. The CDR3 DNA, read in part, is TGTGCCAGCAGTCCAGGGTCATCCTACGAG. V usage is TRBV2 and J usage is TRBJ2-7, with D tentatively TRBD1 (5 bases). The CDR3 end is not reached by the read, which stops 3 residues before it; the germline J gene fills it in. The CDR3 runs to 13 residues. Germline lookup yields CDR1 SNHLY and CDR2 FYNNEI. V gave up 5 bases and J gave up 1 base, with 9 bases separating them.

A remark on this clone: The CDR3 extends 3 residues past the end of the read, so its final part is completed from the germline J gene. This sequence joins TRBV7-6 and TRBJ1-2; the match to TRBD1 covers 7 bases. The CDR3 is 13 residues long. Germline V CDR1 and CDR2: SGHVS, FNYEAQ. The chain's CDR3 is CASSSGQASGYTF. The CDR3 DNA, read in part, is TGTGCCAGCAGCTCAGGACAGGCGTCGGGC.

At least ten counts were recorded for this clone. From the germline J gene comes the end of the CDR3, since the read stops 3 residues before it. V gene TRBV6-2 or TRBV6-3 combines with J gene TRBJ1-2, with TRBD1 identical over 8 bases. This CDR3 region has 16 residues. Germline assignment: CDR1 MNHEY and CDR2 SVGEGT. The junction had 11 bases not matched to a gene; V was cut back by 6 bases and J by 2 bases. CDR3 region: CASSPNRDRRNYGYTF. The sequenced CDR3 bases are TGTGCCAGCAGCCCGAACCGGGACAGGAGAAACTATGGC.

This clone was recorded many times. The read gets to within 3 residues of the CDR3 end, and the germline J gene fills in the rest. The chain uses TRBV29-1 and TRBJ2-3; tentative D call: TRBD2 (6 bases). V lost 5 bases to trimming and J lost 2 bases, with 11 bases between them. The CDR3 extends over 13 amino acids. The germline V gene has CDR1 SQVTM and CDR2 ANQGSEA. The CDR3 sequence is CSVPGLITDTQYF. Incomplete CDR3 DNA: TGCAGCGTTCCGGGACTCATCACAGATACG.

This clone was observed many times. The read gets to within 3 residues of the CDR3 end, and the germline J gene fills in the rest. The chain combines TRBV4-1 with TRBJ1-3; perhaps TRBD1 as D (5 bases). Germline V CDR1 and CDR2: MGHRA, YSYEKL. The CDR3 is 17 residues long. Trimming stripped 3 bases from V and 4 bases from J, with 19 bases between. The CDR3 is CASSHLFRTGSGNTIYF. The sequenced part of the CDR3 DNA is TGCGCCAGCAGCCACCTTTTTCGTACAGGTTCAGGAAACACC.

As regards this clone: The DNA ends 3 residues before the CDR3 does, and the rest of the CDR3 is filled in from the germline J gene. This chain uses TRBV7-6 with TRBJ2-1; 8 positions match TRBD1. This CDR3 has 15 amino acids. Germline CDR1 is SGHVS and CDR2 is FNYEAQ. With 5 bases clipped from V and 3 bases from J, the junction kept 6 bases outside the gene matches. CDR3 DNA, as far as it was read: TGTGCCAGCAGCCCCCGGACAGGGTTCTACAATGAG. This gives the protein CASSPRTGFYNE. The whole CDR3 protein reads CASSPRTGFYNEQFF.

In this sample, this clone turned up many times. Read sequence stops 3 residues before the CDR3 end, and the germline J gene provides the missing end. The V call is TRBV10-3, the J call TRBJ2-1; tentatively, D is TRBD1 (5 bases). Germline V gives CDR1 ENHRY, CDR2 SYGVKD. The germline V and J ends were trimmed by 3 bases and 8 bases, with 11 bases remaining between them. This CDR3 is 13 amino acids long. CDR3 sequence: CAISDPQGDEQFF. The covered CDR3 bases are TGTGCCATCAGTGATCCCCAGGGCGATGAG.